These 26 T cell receptor beta chains originate from one sample sequenced in a study of T cell responses to AZD1222 COVID-19 vaccine. The method was immunoSEQ multiplex PCR; TCRdb's version includes in-frame clones alone and lacks a portion of them. Among more than 80,000 clones listed, about 90% were seen once. This material consisted of peripheral blood, taken 28 days after the second AZD1222 dose. The receptor set was obtained from an adult who received the AZD1222 COVID-19 vaccine.

Only one count was recorded for this clone. The chain recombines TRBV27 with TRBJ1-6; TRBD1 matches 8 bases. The germline gives CDR1 MNHEY, CDR2 SMNVEV (reference sequence). V lost 5 bases to trimming and J lost 10 bases; unmatched junction nucleotides: 7. The CDR3 covers 14 residues. CDR3 residues: CASSTQGDRSPLHF. CDR3 nucleotide sequence: TGTGCCAGCAGTACACAGGGGGATCGATCACCCCTCCACTTT.

In DNA, the CDR3 is TGCGCCAGCAGCCAAGGTGACCCGGGGGACCGCACAGATACGCAGTATTTT. This encodes CASSQGDPGDRTDTQYF. This chain joins TRBV4-3 and TRBJ2-3; weak D call: TRBD2 (6 bases). Trimming removed 1 base at V and 1 base at J, with 15 bases between. Germline assignment: CDR1 LGHNA and CDR2 YSLEER. This CDR3 has 17 amino acids.

The V call is TRBV14, the J call TRBJ2-3, with D perhaps TRBD2 (7 bases). V lost 0 bases and J 2 bases, leaving 21 bases between the germline ends. The CDR3 is 19 residues long. CDR1 and CDR2 (germline): SGHDN, FVKESK. CDR3 coding DNA: TGTGCCAGCAGCCAAGAAAGCCCGGGGGGCCTTCTGACCACAGATACGCAGTATTTT. Its protein product is CASSQESPGGLLTTDTQYF. The full variable domain, with the rest looked up from reference TRBV14 and TRBJ2-3, is EAGVTQFPSHSVIEKGQTVTLRCDPISGHDNLYWYRRVMGKEIKFLLHFVKESKQDESGMPNNRFLAERTGGTYSTLKVQPAELEDSGVYFCASSQESPGGLLTTDTQYFGPGTRLTVL.

The chain is built from TRBV7-9 and TRBJ1-1; D is perhaps TRBD1 (6 bases). Looked up from germline, CDR1 is SEHNR and CDR2 is FQNEAQ (reference sequence). Trimming removed 5 bases at V and 4 bases at J, with 11 bases between. CDR3 size: 13 residues. The CDR3 is CASSRSRGTEAFF. The DNA for the CDR3 is TGTGCCAGCAGCCGAAGCAGGGGCACTGAAGCTTTCTTT.

The chain joins TRBV27 to TRBJ2-2; D not certain. This CDR3 has 14 residues. V lost 0 bases and J 6 bases, leaving 8 bases between the germline ends. Germline V gives CDR1 MNHEY, CDR2 SMNVEV (reference sequence). The DNA of the CDR3 is TGTGCCAGCAGTTTATCATTTCCGGCCGGGGAGCTGTTTTTT. Protein product: CASSLSFPAGELFF.

The chain combines TRBV5-6 with TRBJ2-7, with TRBD1 matching over 8 bases. Trimming removed 4 bases from V and 4 bases from J; junction bases left unmatched: 7. This CDR3 spans 14 amino acids. Germline V lookup: CDR1 SGHDT, CDR2 YYEEEE. Here the CDR3 reads CASSTSRGHYEQYF. CDR3 bases: TGTGCCAGCAGCACATCCAGGGGGCATTACGAGCAGTACTTC.

The chain employs TRBV5-1 and TRBJ2-7, with TRBD1 identical over 8 bases. Germline loops: CDR1 SGHRS, CDR2 YFSETQ. The CDR3 length is 16 residues. Trimming removed 2 bases from V and 7 bases from J; junction bases left unmatched: 14. Here the CDR3 DNA reads TGCGCCAGCAGCTTAACCGGGACAGGTATGTCCGTTGAGCAGTACTTC. It yields the protein CASSLTGTGMSVEQYF. The variable domain in full, completed from reference TRBV5-1 and TRBJ2-7, reads KAGVTQTPRYLIKTRGQQVTLSCSPISGHRSVSWYQQTPGQGLQFLFEYFSETQRNKGNFPGRFSGRQFSNSRSEMNVSTLELGDSALYLCASSLTGTGMSVEQYFGPGTRLTVT.

The chain has TRBV29-1 and TRBJ2-7; 10 nucleotides align to TRBD2. Germline CDR1 is SQVTM and CDR2 is ANQGSEA. The CDR3 extends over 16 amino acids. The V segment lost 1 base and the J segment 4 bases; nucleotides outside the gene matches: 10. The CDR3, as DNA: TGCAGCGTTGAAGGCCCTGCGAGCGGGGGGGCTTACGAGCAGTACTTC. It is translated as CSVEGPASGGAYEQYF.

Only one count was recorded for this clone. V usage is TRBV25-1 and J usage is TRBJ1-6; TRBD1 might be the D (5 bases). The CDR3 consists of 15 residues. Per the germline V gene, CDR1 is MGHDK and CDR2 is SYGVNS. The germline V and J ends were trimmed by 1 base and 6 bases, with 10 bases remaining between them. The CDR3 sequence is CASSEWEGINSPLHF. The DNA for the CDR3 is TGTGCCAGCAGTGAATGGGAGGGGATTAATTCACCCCTCCACTTT.

The chain is built from TRBV4-2 and TRBJ1-1; the D gene is possibly TRBD1 (5 bases). The CDR3 length is 15 residues. V lost 1 base, J lost 1 base, and 10 bases lay in between. CDR1 and CDR2 from the germline V gene are LGHNA and YNFKEQ. CDR3: CASSQVTDENTEAFF. The CDR3 bases are TGTGCCAGCAGCCAAGTGACAGATGAGAACACTGAAGCTTTCTTT.

V and J are TRBV15 and TRBJ1-2; D is unclear. Between the trimmed V and J ends, which lost 0 bases and 4 bases, there was a span of 6 bases. The CDR3 extends over 13 amino acids. CDR1 and CDR2 from the germline V gene are LNHNV and YYDKDF (reference sequence). The CDR3 protein is CATSRDSVYGYTF. The DNA of the CDR3 is TGTGCCACCAGCAGAGATTCCGTCTATGGCTACACCTTC. The full variable domain, with the rest looked up from reference TRBV15 and TRBJ1-2, is DAMVIQNPRYQVTQFGKPVTLSCSQTLNHNVMYWYQQKSSQAPKLLFHYYDKDFNNEADTPDNFQSRRPNTSFCFLDIRSPGLGDTAMYLCATSRDSVYGYTFGSGTRLTVV.

The chain combines TRBV4-2 with TRBJ2-1; D may match TRBD1 or TRBD2 (5 bases each). Germline-derived CDR1 and CDR2 are LGHNA and YNFKEQ. The CDR3 length is 18 residues. V lost 0 bases and J lost 9, with 24 bases in between. Here the CDR3 reads CASSQDQDGTNPWGEQFF. CDR3 in DNA: TGTGCCAGCAGCCAAGATCAGGACGGGACGAATCCCTGGGGTGAGCAGTTCTTC.

This rearrangement joins TRBV5-1 to TRBJ1-3; D ambiguous. The V end lost 0 bases, the J end lost 1 base, and 8 bases lay between the germline ends. The CDR3 is 15 amino acids. CDR1 is SGHRS and CDR2 is YFSETQ in the germline V gene. The CDR3 nucleotides are TGCGCCAGCAGCTTGGCAGCCTTGTCTGGAAACACCATATATTTT. Residues: CASSLAALSGNTIYF.

The chain recombines TRBV5-1 with TRBJ1-1, with 7 bases identical to TRBD1. The junction had 5 bases not matched to a gene; V was cut back by 0 bases and J by 0 bases. From germline, CDR1 is SGHRS and CDR2 YFSETQ. This CDR3 has 16 amino acids. The CDR3 DNA follows: TGCGCCAGCAGCTTGGCCGAGACAGGGTTGAACACTGAAGCTTTCTTT. This sequence encodes CASSLAETGLNTEAFF.

In nucleotides, the CDR3 is TGTGCCAGCAGTTTAGGTCAGGCTGAAGCTTTCTTT. This sequence encodes CASSLGQAEAFF. The genes are TRBV12-3 or TRBV12-4 and TRBJ1-1; D is uncertain. The CDR3 consists of 12 residues. Trimming shortened V by 1 base and J by 6 bases, and 6 bases separated the two germline ends.

The V call is TRBV20-1, the J call TRBJ2-5; D remains ambiguous. The germline gives CDR1 DFQATT, CDR2 SNEGSKA (reference sequence). The CDR3 runs 11 residues. The V end was cut by 1 base, the J end by 3 bases, with 3 bases between. CDR3 bases: TGCAGTGCTAGAGGGGAAGAGACCCAGTACTTC. This encodes CSARGEETQYF.

The chain combines TRBV6-4 with TRBJ2-1; 10 bases align to TRBD2. Germline lookup yields CDR1 MRHNA and CDR2 SNTAGT. V lost 4 bases and J lost 7; bases outside the gene matches: 7. The CDR3 is made up of 15 amino acids. Here the CDR3 DNA reads TGTGCCAGCAGTGCTAGCGGGGGTTCTGTAAATGAGCAGTTCTTC. Its protein product is CASSASGGSVNEQFF.

The chain is built from TRBV6-5 and TRBJ1-4, with 7 positions matching TRBD1. Germline V gene sequence: CDR1 MNHEY, CDR2 SVGAGI. Trimming took 0 bases from V and 5 from J; bases not matched to a gene: 3. This CDR3 is 15 amino acids long. The CDR3 is CASSYSQGGNEKLFF. The CDR3 bases are TGTGCCAGCAGTTACTCACAAGGGGGCAATGAAAAACTGTTTTTT.

J is TRBJ1-2 and V is TRBV3-1 (or the pseudogene TRBV3-2); 8 bases agree with TRBD1. With V trimmed by 8 bases and J by 3 bases, 8 bases remained unmatched. The V gene's germline CDR1 is LGHDT and CDR2 YNNKEL (reference sequence). The length of the CDR3 is 14 residues. CDR3 sequence (DNA): TGTGCCAGCGCCAGGGGGCAGGACTACTATGGCTACACCTTC. Amino acid sequence: CASARGQDYYGYTF.

The chain uses TRBV14 and TRBJ1-6; D call uncertain. The germline gives CDR1 SGHDN, CDR2 FVKESK. The CDR3 loop spans 13 amino acids. With 1 base removed from V and 7 bases from J, the gap between germline ends came to 5 bases. This CDR3 is CASSQGLNSPLHF. The CDR3 nucleotides read TGTGCCAGCAGCCAAGGATTGAATTCACCCCTCCACTTT.

This chain connects TRBV5-1 to TRBJ1-2; D is possibly TRBD1 (5 bases). This CDR3 region has 13 residues. Germline CDR1 is SGHRS and CDR2 is YFSETQ. V lost 5 bases and J lost 4, with 12 bases in between. CDR3 amino acids: CASSSTVIYGYTF. Written as DNA, the CDR3 is TGCGCCAGCAGTTCGACAGTCATCTATGGCTACACCTTC.

V and J are TRBV21-1 and TRBJ2-2; the listed D gene, TRBD2, was not tested against the DNA. TRBV21-1 is a known pseudogene. The CDR3 consists of 12 residues. CDR3 coding DNA: TGTGCCAGCAGCAACCCTCCCTGGGAGCTGTTTTTT. It translates to CASSNPPWELFF.

V and J are TRBV18 and TRBJ1-2, with D possibly matching TRBD1 (5 bases). The V end was cut by 1 base, the J end by 2 bases, with 8 bases between. The germline CDR1 and CDR2 sequences are KGHSH and LQKENI. CDR3 length equals 14 residues. The CDR3: CASSPQGLNYGYTF. DNA for the CDR3: TGTGCCAGCTCACCACAGGGGTTAAACTATGGCTACACCTTC.

The chain joins TRBV2 to TRBJ2-5; D is unclear. Germline loops: CDR1 SNHLY, CDR2 FYNNEI. Trimming took off 1 base at V and 5 bases at J, with 11 bases between the two ends. This CDR3 region has 14 residues. The CDR3 reads CASSEDPGMETQYF. CDR3 DNA sequence: TGTGCCAGCAGTGAAGATCCGGGTATGGAGACCCAGTACTTC.

The chain combines TRBV12-3 or TRBV12-4 with TRBJ1-1; no clear D gene. V lost 1 base and J 10 bases, leaving 7 bases between the germline ends. This CDR3 has 11 residues. CDR3 sequence reads: CASSLVGLAFF. CDR3 coding DNA: TGTGCCAGCAGTTTAGTGGGGTTAGCTTTCTTT.

This clone was recorded only once. This chain links TRBV19 with TRBJ1-5; 7 bases are shared with TRBD1. The CDR3 extends over 15 amino acids. V dropped 1 base and J dropped 5; count of bases not matched to a gene: 5. Germline CDR1 is LNHDA and CDR2 is SQIVND (reference sequence). CDR3 in DNA: TGTGCCAGTAGTATAGGAGCAGGGGGGGATCAGCCCCAGCATTTT. This translates into CASSIGAGGDQPQHF.